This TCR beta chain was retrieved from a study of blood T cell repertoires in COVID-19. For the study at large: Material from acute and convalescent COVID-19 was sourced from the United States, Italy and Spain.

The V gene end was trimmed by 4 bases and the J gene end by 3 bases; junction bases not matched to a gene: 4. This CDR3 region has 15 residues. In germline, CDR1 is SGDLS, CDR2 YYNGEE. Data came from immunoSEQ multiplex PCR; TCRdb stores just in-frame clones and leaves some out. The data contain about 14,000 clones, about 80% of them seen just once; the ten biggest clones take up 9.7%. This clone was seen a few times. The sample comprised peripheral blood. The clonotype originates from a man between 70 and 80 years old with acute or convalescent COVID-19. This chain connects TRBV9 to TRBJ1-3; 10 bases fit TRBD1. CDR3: CASSPGDRGGNTIYF. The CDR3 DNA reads TGTGCCAGCAGCCCTGGGGACAGGGGTGGAAACACCATATATTTT.